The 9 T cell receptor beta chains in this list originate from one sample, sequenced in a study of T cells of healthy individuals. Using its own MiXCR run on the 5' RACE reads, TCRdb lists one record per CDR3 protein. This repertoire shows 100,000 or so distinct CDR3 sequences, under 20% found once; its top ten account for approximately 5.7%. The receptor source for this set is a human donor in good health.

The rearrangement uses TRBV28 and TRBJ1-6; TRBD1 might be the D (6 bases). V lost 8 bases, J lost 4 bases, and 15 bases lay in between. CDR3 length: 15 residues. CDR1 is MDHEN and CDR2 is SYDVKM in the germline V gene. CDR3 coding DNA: TGTGCCAGCCGCTTCGGGACACTTTATAATTCACCCCTCCACTTT. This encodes CASRFGTLYNSPLHF. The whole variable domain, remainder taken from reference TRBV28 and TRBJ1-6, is DVKVTQSSRYLVKRTGEKVFLECVQDMDHENMFWYRQDPGLGLRLIYFSYDVKMKEKGDIPEGYSVSREKKERFSLILESASTNQTSMYLCASRFGTLYNSPLHFGNGTRLTVT.

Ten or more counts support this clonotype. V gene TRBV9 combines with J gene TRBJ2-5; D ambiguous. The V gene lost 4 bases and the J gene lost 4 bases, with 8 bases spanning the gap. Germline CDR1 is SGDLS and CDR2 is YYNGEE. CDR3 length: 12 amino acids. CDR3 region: CASSPGGETQYF. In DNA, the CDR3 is TGTGCCAGCAGCCCCGGTGGAGAGACCCAGTACTTC.

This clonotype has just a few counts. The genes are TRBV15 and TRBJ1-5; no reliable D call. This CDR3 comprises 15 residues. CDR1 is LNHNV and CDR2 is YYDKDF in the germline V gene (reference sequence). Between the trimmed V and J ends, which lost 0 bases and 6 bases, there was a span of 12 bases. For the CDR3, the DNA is TGTGCCACCAGCAGAGATCGGAGCGTTTCTCAGCCCCAGCATTTT. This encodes CATSRDRSVSQPQHF.

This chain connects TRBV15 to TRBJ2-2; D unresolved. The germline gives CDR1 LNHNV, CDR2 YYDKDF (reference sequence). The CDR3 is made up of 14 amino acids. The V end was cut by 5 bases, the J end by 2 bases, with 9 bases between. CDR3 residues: CATSQTHNTGELFF. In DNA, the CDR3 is TGTGCCACCAGCCAGACTCATAACACCGGGGAGCTGTTTTTT.

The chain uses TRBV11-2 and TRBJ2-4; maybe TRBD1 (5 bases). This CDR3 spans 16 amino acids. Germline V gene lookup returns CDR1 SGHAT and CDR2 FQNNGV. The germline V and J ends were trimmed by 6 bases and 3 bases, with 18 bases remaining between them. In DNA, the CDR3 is TGTGCCAGCAGACCTCAGGGAAGTGTGGTCAAAAACATTCAGTACTTC. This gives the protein CASRPQGSVVKNIQYF. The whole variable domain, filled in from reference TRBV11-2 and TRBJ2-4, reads EAGVAQSPRYKIIEKRQSVAFWCNPISGHATLYWYQQILGQGPKLLIQFQNNGVVDDSQLPKDRFSAERLKGVDSTLKIQPAKLEDSAVYLCASRPQGSVVKNIQYFGAGTRLSVL.

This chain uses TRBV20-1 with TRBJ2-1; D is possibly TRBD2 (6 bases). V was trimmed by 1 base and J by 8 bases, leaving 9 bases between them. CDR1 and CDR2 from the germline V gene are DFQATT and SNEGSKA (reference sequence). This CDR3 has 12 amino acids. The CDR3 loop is CSARAGAYEQFF. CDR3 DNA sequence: TGCAGTGCTAGAGCGGGAGCCTATGAGCAGTTCTTC.

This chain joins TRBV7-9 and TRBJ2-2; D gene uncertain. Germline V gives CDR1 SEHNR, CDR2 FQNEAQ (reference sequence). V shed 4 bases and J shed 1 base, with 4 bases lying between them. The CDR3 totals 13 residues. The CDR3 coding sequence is TGTGCCAGCAGCTCCAAGAACACCGGGGAGCTGTTTTTT. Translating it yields CASSSKNTGELFF.

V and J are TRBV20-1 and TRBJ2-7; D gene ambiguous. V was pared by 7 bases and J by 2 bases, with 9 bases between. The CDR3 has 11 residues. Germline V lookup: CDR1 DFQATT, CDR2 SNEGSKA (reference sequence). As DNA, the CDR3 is TGCAGTGGCCAGATAACCTACGAGCAGTACTTC. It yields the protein CSGQITYEQYF.

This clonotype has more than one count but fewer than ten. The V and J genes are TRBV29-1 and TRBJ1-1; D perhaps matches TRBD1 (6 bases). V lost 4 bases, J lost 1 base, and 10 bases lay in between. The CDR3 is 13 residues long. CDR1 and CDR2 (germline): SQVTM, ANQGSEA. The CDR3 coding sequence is TGCAGCGTTGCAGGGGCGAGGAACACTGAAGCTTTCTTT. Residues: CSVAGARNTEAFF.